The rows below give T cell receptor beta chains drawn from one sample of a study of cytomegalovirus exposure and HLA in healthy donors. Assay used: immunoSEQ multiplex PCR; TCRdb lists only in-frame clones, some missing. The table lists about 130,000 clones, 80% to 85% of them singletons, with less than 0.75% in the top ten. Sequencing input: PBMCs. These receptor sequences come from a young man in good health and CMV-seronegative. The CDR3 runs from the conserved cysteine through the conserved F or W. The D gene is left open where the match is weak. Size is stated for part of the rows, as once, few or many counts, or as a class when the clone is expanded.

. TRBJ1-1 . TRBV5-1 CASCVGPGRTEAFF TGCGCCAGCTGCGTGGGTCCTGGGAGGACTGAAGCTTTCTTT
. TRBJ1-1 . TRBV15 CATSRRTKRPEAFF TGTGCCACCAGCAGGCGGACAAAACGGCCTGAAGCTTTCTTT
few TRBJ1-1 . TRBV2 CASSQGRRINTEAFF TGTGCCAGCAGTCAGGGGCGGCGAATAAACACTGAAGCTTTCTTT
. TRBJ1-3 . TRBV25-1 CASSAGQTLGNTIYF TGTGCCAGCAGTGCAGGACAGACACTAGGGAACACCATATATTTT
. TRBJ2-7 TRBD2 TRBV7-2 CASSQAGGLSQQYF TGTGCCAGCAGCCAAGCGGGGGGGTTATCCCAGCAGTACTTC
. TRBJ1-6 TRBD1 TRBV27 CASSLQGALPLHF TGTGCCAGCAGCTTACAGGGGGCGTTACCCCTCCACTTT
. TRBJ1-2 TRBD1 TRBV19 CASSPRTGATYGYTF TGTGCCAGTAGTCCACGGACAGGGGCGACCTATGGCTACACCTTC
. TRBJ2-1 TRBD1 TRBV4-3 CASSQDFKMGWTGGYNEQFF TGCGCCAGCAGCCAAGATTTTAAGATGGGTTGGACAGGGGGATACAATGAGCAGTTCTTC
. TRBJ2-3 TRBD1 TRBV7-3 CASSSPGTGGRTDTQYF TGTGCCAGCAGCTCTCCCGGGACAGGGGGACGCACAGATACGCAGTATTTT
few TRBJ1-5 TRBD1 TRBV6-5 CASRLDRASNQPQHF TGTGCCAGCAGACTCGACAGGGCGAGCAATCAGCCCCAGCATTTT
. TRBJ1-5 . TRBV6-6 CASSYNPPREGQPQHF TGTGCCAGCAGTTACAATCCCCCCAGGGAGGGGCAGCCCCAGCATTTT
. TRBJ2-7 TRBD2 TRBV4-3 CASSQAVAGGYEQYF TGCGCCAGCAGCCAAGCTGTAGCGGGGGGCTACGAGCAGTACTTC
. TRBJ1-6 . TRBV6-6 CASSTKWAPLHF TGTGCCAGCAGCACTAAATGGGCACCCCTCCACTTT
. TRBJ1-5 . TRBV28 CASSLSPRTQPQHF TGTGCCAGCAGTCTATCCCCGAGAACTCAGCCCCAGCATTTT
. TRBJ1-4 TRBD1 TRBV10-1 CASSEGDRGRKLFF TGCGCCAGCAGTGAGGGGGACAGGGGGAGAAAACTGTTTTTT
once TRBJ1-5 . TRBV15 CATSRGGAGVLGNQPQHF TGTGCCACCAGCAGAGGGGGAGCAGGGGTGCTGGGCAATCAGCCCCAGCATTTT
. TRBJ2-2 . TRBV27 CASSLGDTGELFF TGTGCCAGCAGTTTAGGAGACACCGGGGAGCTGTTTTTT
. TRBJ2-7 . TRBV7-9 CASSATNSYEQYF TGTGCCAGCAGCGCCACCAACAGCTACGAGCAGTACTTC
. TRBJ2-2 . TRBV7-2 CASSPHDSLNTGELFF TGTGCCAGCAGCCCCCACGATAGCTTGAACACCGGGGAGCTGTTTTTT
few TRBJ1-1 . TRBV28 CASIRDTEAFF TGTGCCAGCATTCGAGACACTGAAGCTTTCTTT
once TRBJ1-2 . TRBV30 CASARGYGYTF TGTGCCTCCGCCAGGGGCTATGGCTACACCTTC
. TRBJ1-1 . TRBV19 CASSTGLTEAFF TGTGCCAGTAGCACAGGGTTGACTGAAGCTTTCTTT
. TRBJ2-7 TRBD2 TRBV7-2 CASSLPLGLAGGRQYF TGTGCCAGCAGCTTACCGCTCGGACTAGCGGGGGGCCGGCAGTACTTC
. TRBJ2-1 TRBD1 TRBV10-3 CANGQGGQFF TGTGCCAACGGACAGGGGGGACAGTTCTTC
. TRBJ1-1 . TRBV6-6 CASSPQGEGLNTEAFF TGTGCCAGCAGCCCACAGGGTGAAGGCCTAAACACTGAAGCTTTCTTT
. TRBJ1-2 TRBD1 TRBV4-3 CASSQDEGAFGYTF TGCGCCAGCAGCCAAGATGAGGGGGCTTTTGGCTACACCTTC
. TRBJ1-6 . TRBV11-2 CASRRSGGINSPLHF TGTGCCAGCAGAAGGTCGGGGGGGATTAATTCACCCCTCCACTTT
. TRBJ1-1 . TRBV19 CASSTNGGLGTEAFF TGTGCCAGTAGTACCAACGGGGGGCTGGGGACTGAAGCTTTCTTT
. TRBJ2-1 . TRBV7-2 CASSRTEVQGRYEQFF TGTGCCAGCAGCCGTACGGAAGTACAGGGAAGGTATGAGCAGTTCTTC
once TRBJ1-2 TRBD1 TRBV25-1 CASSEAAGGSYGYTF TGTGCCAGCAGTGAGGCGGCAGGGGGCAGCTATGGCTACACCTTC
once TRBJ2-7 TRBD1 TRBV5-6 CASSFSGQGANEQYF TGTGCCAGCAGCTTTTCGGGACAGGGGGCAAACGAGCAGTACTTC
. TRBJ1-6 . TRBV27 CASSLSIQPVLPLHF TGTGCCAGCAGTTTATCGATTCAACCAGTTCTACCCCTCCACTTT
. TRBJ1-4 . TRBV5-1 CASRTQGTNEKLFF TGCGCCAGCAGAACACAGGGAACTAATGAAAAACTGTTTTTT
. TRBJ2-2 . TRBV30 CAWSVRELGELFF TGTGCCTGGAGTGTACGTGAGTTAGGGGAGCTGTTTTTT
. TRBJ2-1 . TRBV29-1 CSVEAGLGQFF TGCAGCGTTGAGGCGGGGCTTGGGCAGTTCTTC
. TRBJ1-6 TRBD1 TRBV18 CASSPTGVVNSPLHF TGTGCCAGCTCACCTACAGGGGTGGTTAATTCACCCCTCCACTTT
once TRBJ2-5 . TRBV7-3 CASSSYEKTGGEETQYF TGTGCCAGCAGCTCCTACGAAAAGACAGGTGGGGAAGAGACCCAGTACTTC
. TRBJ1-2 . TRBV9 CASSVLEQGGGYTF TGTGCCAGCAGCGTATTGGAGCAGGGAGGCGGCTACACCTTC
. TRBJ1-4 . TRBV6-1 CASKPTHNEKLFF TGTGCCAGCAAACCGACTCATAATGAAAAACTGTTTTTT
. TRBJ1-1 TRBD1 TRBV5-4 CASSRTGGESPSEAFF TGTGCCAGCAGCCGGACAGGGGGCGAATCACCCTCCGAAGCTTTCTTT
. TRBJ1-1 . TRBV4-3 CASSQGLRLNTEAFF TGCGCCAGCAGCCAAGGTTTGCGGTTGAACACTGAAGCTTTCTTT
. TRBJ1-3 . TRBV19 CASKTPGAYGSGNTIYF TGTGCCAGCAAAACCCCAGGGGCCTACGGCTCTGGAAACACCATATATTTT
. TRBJ1-6 . TRBV6-6 CASTPRVSNSPLHF TGTGCCAGCACCCCTCGGGTGAGTAATTCACCCCTCCACTTT
. TRBJ2-7 . TRBV6-6 CASSLGQKVYEQYF TGTGCCAGCAGCCTAGGACAGAAAGTCTACGAGCAGTACTTC
. TRBJ2-7 . TRBV4-3 CASSQARGYEQYF TGCGCCAGCAGCCAAGCTCGGGGTTACGAGCAGTACTTC
. TRBJ1-2 . TRBV20-1 CSEGGASGYTF TGCAGTGAGGGAGGGGCATCTGGCTACACCTTC
. TRBJ2-5 . TRBV7-2 CASSLYAQVKETQYF TGTGCCAGCAGCTTATACGCACAGGTGAAAGAGACCCAGTACTTC
few TRBJ1-5 TRBD1 TRBV19 CASIIGTGQSNQPQHF TGTGCCAGTATTATCGGGACAGGGCAAAGCAATCAGCCCCAGCATTTT
. TRBJ1-2 TRBD1 TRBV10-3 CAISLVDRRVYGYTF TGTGCCATCAGTTTAGTGGACAGGCGAGTCTATGGCTACACCTTC
. TRBJ1-5 . TRBV30 CAWAVGVGQPQHF TGTGCCTGGGCCGTCGGGGTGGGTCAGCCCCAGCATTTT
. TRBJ2-5 TRBD2 TRBV6-5 CASSRSGGAQETQYF TGTGCCAGCAGCCGTAGCGGGGGGGCCCAAGAGACCCAGTACTTC
few TRBJ2-2 . TRBV4-3 CASSQVEGTGELFF TGCGCCAGCAGCCAAGTTGAGGGAACCGGGGAGCTGTTTTTT
. TRBJ1-1 . TRBV14 CASSQEGGYTEAFF TGTGCCAGCAGCCAAGAGGGGGGGTACACTGAAGCTTTCTTT
. TRBJ1-1 TRBD1 TRBV5-5 CASSAYGTGGTEAFF TGTGCCAGCAGCGCTTACGGGACAGGGGGGACTGAAGCTTTCTTT
. TRBJ2-2 TRBD2 TRBV4-2 CASSQENGGAGGELFF TGTGCCAGCAGCCAAGAGAACGGGGGGGCTGGCGGGGAGCTGTTTTTT
. TRBJ1-1 . TRBV10-3 CAISSPEGRTNTEAFF TGTGCCATCAGTTCCCCCGAGGGGAGGACGAACACTGAAGCTTTCTTT
. TRBJ2-4 TRBD1 TRBV15 CATTTTGAVNIQYF TGTGCCACCACTACGACAGGGGCGGTGAACATTCAGTACTTC
. TRBJ1-2 . TRBV6-1 CASKSSGYTF TGTGCCAGCAAATCCTCTGGCTACACCTTC
. TRBJ2-5 TRBD2 TRBV7-6 CASSLIPGLRKETQYF TGTGCCAGCAGCTTGATTCCGGGACTACGAAAAGAGACCCAGTACTTC
. TRBJ2-1 TRBD2 TRBV5-1 CASSPETSGYNEQFF TGCGCCAGCAGCCCGGAGACTAGCGGGTACAATGAGCAGTTCTTC